Below are 29 T cell receptor beta chains sequenced from a single sample in a study of T cells in Graves' hyperthyroidism and ophthalmopathy. The TCR beta CDR3 regions underwent amplification using RNA transcripts as the source. The primer set for the first-round RT-PCR of the TCR CDR3 was HTBI. TCRdb fed the multiplex PCR reads into MiXCR, producing one record per CDR3 protein. The sample has hundreds of thousands of distinct CDR3 sequences, approximately 14% seen once; the top ten hold approximately 14%. The sequencing input was blood. The receptors stem from a woman between 18 and 29 years old with Graves' hyperthyroidism.

This clonotype was seen once. A much larger clone is a single base away; this may be a read error. The chain employs TRBV2 and TRBJ2-3, with D possibly being TRBD2 (5 bases). This CDR3 comprises 17 residues. Per the germline V gene, CDR1 is SNHLY and CDR2 is FYNNEI. The CDR3 DNA reads TGTGCCAGCACCGGATGGGCTAGACTCTCTAGCACAGATATGCAGTATTTT. This encodes CASTGWARLSSTDMQYF. The full variable domain, rest sourced from reference TRBV2 and TRBJ2-3, is EPEVTQTPSHQVTQMGQEVILRCVPISNHLYFYWYRQILGQKVEFLVSFYNNEISEKSEIFDDQFSVERPDGSNFTLKIRSTKLEDSAMYFCASTGWARLSSTDMQYFGPGTRLTVL.

Worth noting for this clonotype: A much larger clone differs by one base, so this may be a read error. This chain's CDR3 is CASSARGRTEAFF. As DNA, the CDR3 is TGTGCCAGCAGCGCCAGGGGTAGGACTGAAGCTTTCTTT. The V call is TRBV9, the J call TRBJ1-1; D might be TRBD1 (6 bases). V was clipped by 3 bases and J by 5 bases, with 11 bases between them. Germline lookup yields CDR1 SGDLS and CDR2 YYNGEE. The CDR3 has 13 residues.

This chain connects TRBV20-1 to TRBJ1-2; D unresolved. The CDR3 spans 12 residues. Germline V gene data show CDR1 as DFQATT and CDR2 as SNEGSKA (reference sequence). Trimming took 5 bases from V and 4 from J, leaving 11 bases between them. The CDR3 is CSAAKEVYGYTF. The CDR3 bases are TGCAGTGCTGCGAAGGAGGTCTATGGCTACACCTTC.

This chain links TRBV20-1 with TRBJ2-7; D is tentatively TRBD1 or TRBD2 (5 bases each). The V gene lost 2 bases and the J gene lost 3 bases, with 29 bases spanning the gap. The CDR3 is 19 amino acids. Germline CDR1 reads DFQATT; CDR2 reads SNEGSKA (reference sequence). CDR3 in DNA: TGCAGTGCTAGAAGAGGTGGGGGTTTGTCGGACTCTAACCTCTACGAGCAGTACTTC. Its translation: CSARRGGGLSDSNLYEQYF.

This clonotype was seen a few times. V and J are TRBV27 and TRBJ2-7; D gene ambiguous. The CDR3 extends over 15 amino acids. The ends were cut back, 6 bases at V and 1 base at J, with 16 bases in the middle. The germline V gene has CDR1 MNHEY and CDR2 SMNVEV (reference sequence). The CDR3 here is CASRSSWQVSYEQYF. CDR3 nucleotides: TGTGCCAGCAGATCTTCCTGGCAGGTTTCCTACGAGCAGTACTTC.

This clonotype was counted at least ten times. V gene TRBV2 combines with J gene TRBJ2-7, with D perhaps TRBD1 (6 bases). CDR1 is SNHLY, CDR2 FYNNEI, per germline. There are 14 residues in the CDR3. V lost 1 base, J lost 3 bases, and 10 bases lay in between. CDR3 in amino acids: CASSEGQGNYEQYF. The CDR3 DNA follows: TGTGCCAGCAGTGAAGGGCAGGGGAACTACGAGCAGTACTTC.

This clonotype was seen repeatedly, ten times or more. This chain connects TRBV7-2 to TRBJ2-4; D is ambiguous. Germline V lookup: CDR1 SGHTA, CDR2 FQGNSA. Between the trimmed V and J ends, which lost 2 bases and 2 bases, there was a span of 7 bases. CDR3 size: 14 residues. CDR3 DNA: TGTGCCAGCAGCTTAAGTGGTTCCAAAAACATTCAGTACTTC. Translated: CASSLSGSKNIQYF. The whole variable domain, filled in from reference TRBV7-2 and TRBJ2-4, reads GAGVSQSPSNKVTEKGKDVELRCDPISGHTALYWYRQSLGQGLEFLIYFQGNSAPDKSGLPSDRFSAERTGGSVSTLTIQRTQQEDSAVYLCASSLSGSKNIQYFGAGTRLSVL.

In this sample, this clonotype turned up many times. V is TRBV11-1 and J is TRBJ2-3, with 7 bases fitting TRBD2. Germline trimming cut 5 bases from V and 2 bases from J; bases unmatched to any gene: 10. CDR1 is SGHAT and CDR2 is FQDESV in the germline V gene (reference sequence). The CDR3 is 16 residues long. The CDR3 bases are TGTGCCAGCAGCAGCGGGGCCCGGGGGTCCACAGATACGCAGTATTTT. It translates to CASSSGARGSTDTQYF. The full variable domain, rest sourced from reference TRBV11-1 and TRBJ2-3, is EAEVAQSPRYKITEKSQAVAFWCDPISGHATLYWYRQILGQGPELLVQFQDESVVDDSQLPKDRFSAERLKGVDSTLKIQPAELGDSAMYLCASSSGARGSTDTQYFGPGTRLTVL.

This clonotype has a count of ten or more. The chain combines TRBV6-2 or TRBV6-3 with TRBJ1-1, with TRBD1 matching over 7 bases. Per germline, CDR1 MNHEY and CDR2 SVGEGT. The CDR3 runs to 17 residues. V gave up 4 bases and J gave up 0 bases; unmatched junction bases: 11. For the CDR3, the DNA is TGTGCCAGCAGTTCCCCCCTAGACAGGGTCGTGAACACTGAAGCTTTCTTT. Amino acid sequence: CASSSPLDRVVNTEAFF.

This clonotype was detected many times. The J gene is TRBJ1-1, the V gene TRBV12-3 or TRBV12-4; 8 bases map to TRBD1. V was pared by 0 bases and J by 6 bases, with 3 bases of the junction left unmatched. The CDR3 has 14 residues. In DNA, the CDR3 is TGTGCCAGCAGTTTAGCGCCACAGGGGGCTGAAGCTTTCTTT. Protein product: CASSLAPQGAEAFF.

This sequence joins TRBV24-1 and TRBJ2-1; 7 nucleotides line up with TRBD2. Looked up from germline, CDR1 is KGHDR and CDR2 is SFDVKD. The V gene end was trimmed by 3 bases and the J gene end by 4 bases; junction bases not matched to a gene: 11. The CDR3 runs to 17 residues. The CDR3 reads CATSDPAAGGLYNEQFF. The DNA of the CDR3 is TGTGCCACCAGTGATCCCGCGGCCGGGGGGTTATACAATGAGCAGTTCTTC.

This clonotype was recorded at least ten times. The J gene is TRBJ2-7, the V gene TRBV29-1, with 9 positions matching TRBD2. CDR3 size: 14 residues. The junction had 9 bases not matched to a gene; V was cut back by 4 bases and J by 5 bases. In germline, CDR1 is SQVTM, CDR2 ANQGSEA. This CDR3 reads CSVAPSRTSDEQYF. CDR3 coding DNA: TGCAGCGTTGCCCCGTCCAGGACTAGCGACGAGCAGTACTTC.

This clonotype was observed a few times. Here the CDR3 reads CSAPWAFKRDREEVNYGYTF. The CDR3 nucleotides are TGCAGTGCCCCTTGGGCCTTTAAACGGGACAGGGAGGAGGTTAACTATGGCTACACCTTC. The chain is built from TRBV20-1 and TRBJ1-2, with 9 bases matching TRBD1. CDR3 length: 20 residues. The germline gives CDR1 DFQATT, CDR2 SNEGSKA (reference sequence). The V segment lost 6 bases and the J segment 1 base; nucleotides outside the gene matches: 24.

This clonotype turned up a few times. The J gene is TRBJ2-1, the V gene TRBV6-2 or TRBV6-3, with D possibly matching TRBD2 (5 bases). Germline V lookup: CDR1 MNHEY, CDR2 SVGEGT. The CDR3 runs 13 residues. The ends were cut back, 2 bases at V and 15 bases at J, with 17 bases in the middle. DNA of the CDR3: TGTGCCAGCAGTTACCTCGGACTTGGTAATCGGTTCTTC. As protein: CASSYLGLGNRFF.

This clonotype was counted ten times or more. The CDR3 coding sequence is TGTGCCAGCAGCTTGCCCTCCGAGAACACCGGGGAGCTGTTTTTT. Translation: CASSLPSENTGELFF. J is TRBJ2-2 and V is TRBV5-5; D not certain. Trimming shortened V by 1 base and J by 1 base, and 8 bases separated the two germline ends. The germline CDR1 and CDR2 sequences are SGHKS and YYEKEE (reference sequence). This CDR3 is 15 amino acids long. Full variable domain (missing parts from reference TRBV5-5 and TRBJ2-2): DAGVTQSPTHLIKTRGQQVTLRCSPISGHKSVSWYQQVLGQGPQFIFQYYEKEERGRGNFPDRFSARQFPNYSSELNVNALLLGDSALYLCASSLPSENTGELFFGEGSRLTVL.

This clonotype was recorded at least ten times. The chain employs TRBV18 and TRBJ2-7; D is undetermined. CDR1 and CDR2 (germline): KGHSH, LQKENI. Trimming left V 5 bases short and J 1 base short, with 3 bases between. There are 11 residues in the CDR3. CDR3 sequence (DNA): TGTGCCAGCTCAGAATCCTACGAGCAGTACTTC. Its translation: CASSESYEQYF.

This clonotype was seen many times. The chain has TRBV6-1 and TRBJ1-1, with no clear D. V lost 7 bases and J 3 bases, leaving 12 bases between the germline ends. The CDR3 runs 13 residues. Germline V gene lookup returns CDR1 MNHNS and CDR2 SASEGT. The CDR3 reads CASTTGWDTEAFF. The CDR3 DNA is TGTGCCAGCACGACCGGTTGGGACACTGAAGCTTTCTTT.

This clonotype occurred many times. The chain couples TRBV29-1 to TRBJ1-1, with a tentative D call TRBD1 (5 bases). This CDR3 is 12 amino acids long. CDR1 and CDR2 from the germline V gene are SQVTM and ANQGSEA. The germline V and J ends were trimmed by 6 bases and 4 bases, with 12 bases remaining between them. The CDR3 DNA follows: TGCAGCGTCGGGGGGGATGGCACTGAAGCTTTCTTT. It yields the protein CSVGGDGTEAFF.

This clonotype has a single count. The rearrangement uses TRBV6-2 or TRBV6-3 and TRBJ2-1; TRBD1 matches 9 bases. CDR3 length equals 20 residues. Germline CDR1 MNHEY, CDR2 SVGEGT. V was pared by 1 base and J by 1 base, with 14 bases of the junction left unmatched. The CDR3 DNA is TGTGCCAGCAGTTACTTTACCGGGACAGGGAGTTTCTCTTCCTACAATGAGCAGTTCTTC. It translates to CASSYFTGTGSFSSYNEQFF.

There are many counts of this clonotype. V and J are TRBV28 and TRBJ1-3, with D unresolved. This CDR3 has 11 residues. Germline CDR1 reads MDHEN; CDR2 reads SYDVKM. V was pared by 3 bases and J by 3 bases, with 0 bases between. The CDR3 DNA is TGTGCCAGCAGTTTTGGAAACACCATATATTTT. Its translation is CASSFGNTIYF.

This clonotype was seen at least ten times. The V and J genes are TRBV12-3 or TRBV12-4 and TRBJ1-1, with 9 nucleotides matching TRBD1. V shed 6 bases and J 4 bases; nucleotides not matched to a gene: 6. CDR3 length equals 14 residues. CDR3 amino acids: CASRRGQGGTEAFF. Written as DNA, the CDR3 is TGTGCCAGCAGGAGGGGACAGGGCGGCACTGAAGCTTTCTTT.

This clonotype has a count of ten or more. J is TRBJ2-1 and V is TRBV7-9, with D perhaps assigned TRBD1 or TRBD2 (6 bases each). CDR1 SEHNR and CDR2 FQNEAQ come from the germline V gene (reference sequence). The V gene lost 3 bases and the J gene lost 5 bases, with 11 bases spanning the gap. The CDR3 spans 14 residues. The CDR3 loop reads CASSFFGGHNEQFF. The CDR3 coding sequence is TGTGCCAGCAGCTTTTTCGGGGGCCACAATGAGCAGTTCTTC.

This clonotype occurred many times. The V and J genes are TRBV27 and TRBJ2-3; D call uncertain. Germline values: CDR1 MNHEY, CDR2 SMNVEV (reference sequence). The V end lost 0 bases, the J end lost 0 bases, and 7 bases lay between the germline ends. The CDR3 runs to 15 residues. In DNA form, the CDR3 reads TGTGCCAGCAGTTTATCGTCGGCCAGCACAGATACGCAGTATTTT. Translated, it gives CASSLSSASTDTQYF.

The V and J genes are TRBV13 and TRBJ2-4; D possibly uses TRBD1 or TRBD2 (6 bases each). V was pared by 3 bases and J by 7 bases, with 19 bases between. Germline CDR1 PRHDT, CDR2 FYEKMQ (reference sequence). The length of the CDR3 is 16 residues. This CDR3 reads CASSLEGVGRANIQYF. CDR3 sequence (DNA): TGTGCCAGCAGCTTGGAGGGGGTGGGCCGAGCCAACATTCAGTACTTC.

This clonotype was counted only a few times. V is TRBV4-3 and J is TRBJ1-5; D remains ambiguous. Between the trimmed V and J ends, which lost 0 bases and 2 bases, there was a span of 5 bases. The CDR3 totals 14 residues. The germline V gene has CDR1 LGHNA and CDR2 YSLEER. The CDR3 spells CASSQESGNQPQHF. CDR3 nucleotide sequence: TGCGCCAGCAGCCAAGAGTCAGGCAATCAGCCCCAGCATTTT.

This clonotype was observed a handful of times. V and J are TRBV5-6 and TRBJ2-3; D not certain. The germline V gene encodes CDR1 SGHDT and CDR2 YYEEEE. Trimming pared 5 bases from V and 2 bases from J, leaving 9 bases between. CDR3 length equals 13 residues. CDR3 nucleotide sequence: TGTGCCAGCAGTGATGATCCCACAGATACGCAGTATTTT. Its translation is CASSDDPTDTQYF.

The chain's CDR3 is CASSRRGGPAGDTQYF. CDR3 DNA sequence: TGTGCCAGTAGCAGACGAGGAGGGCCGGCGGGAGATACGCAGTATTTT. The chain joins TRBV19 to TRBJ2-3; weak D call: TRBD2 (6 bases). The CDR3 covers 16 residues. Deletions cut 6 bases from V and 5 bases from J, with 21 bases between. CDR1 is LNHDA and CDR2 is SQIVND in the germline V gene (reference sequence).

This rearrangement joins TRBV25-1 to TRBJ2-3, with D possibly TRBD1 on 6 matching bases. Trimming left V 4 bases short and J 1 base short, with 12 bases between. Germline loops: CDR1 MGHDK, CDR2 SYGVNS. The CDR3 runs to 15 residues. The CDR3 spells CASSASNRGTDTQYF. The CDR3 region has the DNA TGTGCCAGCAGTGCATCCAACAGGGGCACAGATACGCAGTATTTT.

This clonotype was recorded a few times. The chain combines TRBV5-6 with TRBJ2-1, with D uncertain. Germline CDR1 is SGHDT and CDR2 is YYEEEE. The CDR3 consists of 18 residues. With 1 base removed from V and 0 bases from J, the gap between germline ends came to 17 bases. The CDR3 region has the DNA TGTGCCAGCAGCTTGTTAGAAGATCCTAGTTTCTCCTACAATGAGCAGTTCTTC. Its protein product is CASSLLEDPSFSYNEQFF.